Presented here are 18 T cell receptor beta chains from one specimen sequenced in a study of shared clonotypes between healthy human individuals. Assay used: immunoSEQ multiplex PCR; TCRdb lists only in-frame clones, some missing. The table includes 2 million to 2.5 million clones, 95% detected once. Sequencing used naive CD4+ T cells sorted from blood. Subset in this sample: CD45RA+ positively selected. The receptors come from a man aged 18 to 29 in good health.

Notes on this clone: The identical CDR3 is also encoded by other nucleotide sequences in the sample. The CDR3 region is CASSLVVDSSYEQYF. The CDR3 region has the DNA TGTGCCAGCAGCTTAGTCGTCGATAGCTCCTACGAGCAGTACTTC. The V and J genes are TRBV7-2 and TRBJ2-7, with no clear D. This CDR3 is 15 amino acids long. V was trimmed by 1 base and J by 0 bases, leaving 10 bases between them. The germline gives CDR1 SGHTA, CDR2 FQGNSA.

The gene calls are TRBV10-2 and TRBJ2-2; the match to TRBD2 covers 10 bases. Germline CDR1 and CDR2: WSHSY and SAAADI. V gave up 4 bases and J gave up 6 bases; unmatched junction bases: 14. CDR3 length: 18 residues. As DNA, the CDR3 is TGCGCCAGCAGTGCCCTAGCGGGAGTTATAGAAGCCGCCGGGGAGCTGTTTTTT. It codes for CASSALAGVIEAAGELFF.

The chain is built from TRBV6-6 and TRBJ1-1; 8 nucleotides agree with TRBD1. The length of the CDR3 is 14 residues. V shed 6 bases and J 5 bases; nucleotides not matched to a gene: 8. Looked up from germline, CDR1 is MNHNY and CDR2 is SVGAGI (reference sequence). In DNA, the CDR3 is TGTGCCAGCAGCCTCGGACAGGGCGAGACTGAAGCTTTCTTT. It encodes CASSLGQGETEAFF.

The V and J genes are TRBV30 and TRBJ2-3; TRBD1 matches 7 bases. CDR3 size: 16 residues. Unmatched junction bases numbered 6, after V lost 0 bases and J lost 0 bases. Germline loops: CDR1 GTSNPN, CDR2 SVGIG (reference sequence). CDR3 DNA: TGTGCCTGGAGTGTATTGGGACAGATAAGCACAGATACGCAGTATTTT. Translation: CAWSVLGQISTDTQYF.

The chain carries TRBV5-4 and TRBJ1-2; D not resolved. The germline V and J ends were trimmed by 0 bases and 8 bases, with 14 bases remaining between them. In germline, CDR1 is SGHNT, CDR2 YYREEE (reference sequence). This CDR3 is built from 14 residues. This chain's CDR3 is CASSLEVPLEGYTF. The CDR3 DNA reads TGTGCCAGCAGCTTGGAAGTGCCCCTGGAGGGCTACACCTTC.

This sequence joins TRBV30 and TRBJ1-2; the D is unclear. The CDR3 consists of 15 residues. Germline V gene lookup returns CDR1 GTSNPN and CDR2 SVGIG (reference sequence). V lost 3 bases and J 4 bases, leaving 18 bases between the germline ends. The CDR3 is CAWRVSMGISYGYTF. CDR3 DNA sequence: TGTGCCTGGAGGGTCTCAATGGGGATCAGCTATGGCTACACCTTC.

The chain has TRBV7-9 and TRBJ2-2; the match to TRBD2 covers 7 bases. The germline gives CDR1 SEHNR, CDR2 FQNEAQ (reference sequence). V trimming: 7 bases; J trimming: 3 bases; junction bases outside the gene matches: 8. The length of the CDR3 is 15 residues. The CDR3 reads CASTSGLADTGELFF. Here the CDR3 DNA reads TGTGCCAGCACCTCCGGGCTAGCGGACACCGGGGAGCTGTTTTTT.

This sequence joins TRBV6-1 and TRBJ1-2; TRBD1 agrees at 10 bases. The CDR3 runs to 13 residues. V shed 5 bases, J shed 8 bases, and the junction held 5 bases outside the gene matches. Germline V gives CDR1 MNHNS, CDR2 SASEGT. The CDR3 loop reads CASSPGTGEGYTF. The CDR3 bases are TGTGCCAGCAGTCCCGGGACAGGGGAAGGCTACACCTTC.

The chain uses TRBV5-1 and TRBJ1-3; 8 bases line up with TRBD1. Trimming cost V 0 bases and J 4 bases; bases outside gene matches: 6. CDR1 SGHRS and CDR2 YFSETQ come from the germline V gene. The CDR3 consists of 16 residues. CDR3 protein: CASSLAGTGHGNTIYF. As DNA, the CDR3 is TGCGCCAGCAGCTTGGCCGGGACAGGACACGGAAACACCATATATTTT.

CDR3 sequence (DNA): TGTGCCAGCAGTGGACCGAGAGAGACCCAGTACTTC. Translating it yields CASSGPRETQYF. The V and J genes are TRBV2 and TRBJ2-5, with no clear D. This CDR3 is built from 12 residues. CDR1 and CDR2 (germline): SNHLY, FYNNEI. Trimming shortened V by 4 bases and J by 4 bases, and 7 bases separated the two germline ends.

The rearrangement uses TRBV10-3 and TRBJ2-2; no reliable D call. V dropped 6 bases and J dropped 1 base, with 9 bases sitting between them. Germline V gene data show CDR1 as ENHRY and CDR2 as SYGVKD. CDR3 size: 14 residues. CDR3 loop: CAIRDRQNTGELFF. CDR3 DNA sequence: TGTGCCATCAGAGACCGACAGAACACCGGGGAGCTGTTTTTT.

This sequence joins TRBV5-1 and TRBJ1-1; TRBD1 agrees at 9 bases. The CDR3 covers 15 residues. The germline V gene encodes CDR1 SGHRS and CDR2 YFSETQ. Trimming cost V 0 bases and J 3 bases; bases outside gene matches: 3. The CDR3 coding sequence is TGCGCCAGCAGCTTGGGGACAGGGGTGGACACTGAAGCTTTCTTT. This translates into CASSLGTGVDTEAFF.

The chain joins TRBV5-1 to TRBJ1-1; 8 nucleotides match TRBD1. Germline V gene sequence: CDR1 SGHRS, CDR2 YFSETQ. The CDR3 is 12 amino acids. Trimming removed 4 bases from V and 11 bases from J; junction bases left unmatched: 7. CDR3 DNA: TGCGCCAGCAGCCCTGGAACAGGGGGGGCTTTCTTT. The encoded protein is CASSPGTGGAFF. Complete variable domain (other parts from reference TRBV5-1 and TRBJ1-1): KAGVTQTPRYLIKTRGQQVTLSCSPISGHRSVSWYQQTPGQGLQFLFEYFSETQRNKGNFPGRFSGRQFSNSRSEMNVSTLELGDSALYLCASSPGTGGAFFGQGTRLTVV.

The chain uses TRBV6-1 and TRBJ1-1; possible D gene TRBD1, 5 bases. The V end lost 3 bases, the J end lost 4 bases, and 12 bases lay between the germline ends. The CDR3 covers 14 residues. In germline, CDR1 is MNHNS, CDR2 SASEGT. The DNA for the CDR3 is TGTGCCAGCAGTGACCAGGGATTGGGCACTGAAGCTTTCTTT. Its translation is CASSDQGLGTEAFF.

This chain uses TRBV19 with TRBJ2-1; 10 bases agree with TRBD2. The CDR3 is 15 residues long. J was trimmed by 9 bases and V by 2 bases; bases with no gene match: 7. Germline V gives CDR1 LNHDA, CDR2 SQIVND (reference sequence). The DNA of the CDR3 is TGTGCCAGTAGTATACCTAGCGGGAGTCTGGGTGAGCAGTTCTTC. This encodes CASSIPSGSLGEQFF.

This chain uses TRBV9 with TRBJ2-1, with a weak D call TRBD2 (6 bases). The germline CDR1 and CDR2 sequences are SGDLS and YYNGEE. V dropped 9 bases and J dropped 0 bases, with 19 bases sitting between them. The CDR3 has 16 residues. For the CDR3, the DNA is TGTGCCACCTCCGGGACTTCGATAAGCTCCTACAATGAGCAGTTCTTC. This gives the protein CATSGTSISSYNEQFF.

The count of this clone is one. The same CDR3 is also encoded by other DNA sequences in this sample. CDR3 in amino acids: CASSQALPETQYF. The CDR3, as DNA: TGCGCCAGCAGCCAAGCTTTGCCGGAGACCCAGTACTTC. The chain carries TRBV4-1 and TRBJ2-5; no reliable D call. The V gene lost 1 base and the J gene lost 5 bases, with 8 bases spanning the gap. The CDR3 consists of 13 residues. CDR1 is MGHRA and CDR2 is YSYEKL in the germline V gene.

The J gene is TRBJ1-3, the V gene TRBV7-8, with TRBD1 as a possible D gene (6 bases). The CDR3 loop spans 13 amino acids. CDR1 SGHVS and CDR2 FQNEAQ come from the germline V gene. V dropped 6 bases and J dropped 4 bases, with 10 bases sitting between them. The CDR3 is CASRQGTGNTIYF. The CDR3 nucleotides read TGTGCCAGCAGGCAGGGGACAGGAAACACCATATATTTT.